What follows is one T cell receptor (beta chain) and its context. Antigen: not known. This specimen comes from a study of shared clonotypes between healthy human individuals. Points from the study as a whole: Across subsets, estimated richness was generally greater for naive than for memory populations.

Original analysis: Junction-only immunoSEQ sequences carried no quality scores, so filtering differed. Produced via immunoSEQ multiplex PCR; TCRdb's table is partial and in-frame only. That table furnishes V, J and clone size, whereas the DNA furnished D and trimming. The sample lists 2 million to 2.5 million clones, around 93% occurring once. The CDR3 runs 14 residues. V lost 2 bases and J 0 bases, leaving 11 bases between the germline ends. CDR1 and CDR2 from the germline V gene are GTSNPN and SVGIG (reference sequence). This sequence originates from a man between 18 and 35 years old in good health. Some clones in this sample may be carry-over from other donors' samples. The gene calls are TRBV30 and TRBJ2-7; D might be TRBD2 (6 bases). The sequenced material came from naive CD4+ T cells from PBMCs. Specified subset: CD45RA+ positively selected. The CDR3: CAWSYGGASYEQYF. The CDR3 coding sequence is TGTGCCTGGAGTTATGGCGGGGCCTCCTACGAGCAGTACTTC.